This TCR beta chain was identified in a study of cytomegalovirus exposure and HLA in healthy donors. The PCR was carried out with 60 Vbeta primers and 13 Jbeta primers. The table came from immunoSEQ multiplex PCR; TCRdb's copy has only in-frame clones and leaves some out. The table records about 98,000 clones, 74% of them present only once. About this clone itself: Antigen specificity is unknown.

The CDR3 length is 14 residues. V lost 0 bases and J lost 7; bases outside the gene matches: 5. Germline V gene sequence: CDR1 MGHRA, CDR2 YSYEKL. Study-wide findings and caveats: Confirmation in vitro established that a few CMV-associated chains were specific for CMV antigens. Earlier findings revealed that most TCR beta V segments proved productive either about 90% or about 30% of the time. Further analysis, carried out later, found HLA-associated TCR beta chains more clonally expanded than equally common other chains.

The receptor was derived from a male donor in good health and CMV-seronegative. The genes are TRBV4-1 and TRBJ2-7; 8 bases fit TRBD1. Sample: PBMCs. As DNA, the CDR3 is TGCGCCAGCAGCCAAGAGGGACAGGCGAGGGAGCAGTACTTC. Amino acids: CASSQEGQAREQYF.